One sample yielded the 3 T cell receptor beta chains listed below, sequenced in a study of T cell responses to AZD1222 COVID-19 vaccine. TCRdb keeps only in-frame clones here, not all; method: immunoSEQ multiplex PCR. This sample carries around 150,000 clones, roughly 90% of them seen once, and the ten largest clones take more than 1.5%. Sequenced here: peripheral blood, sampled 28 days after the second AZD1222 dose. The source of these receptors is an adult who received the AZD1222 COVID-19 vaccine.

This clone was found once. The rearrangement joins TRBV10-2 to TRBJ2-1; 8 nucleotides match TRBD1. Unmatched junction bases numbered 8, after V lost 3 bases and J lost 7 bases. The CDR3 covers 15 residues. Germline V gene sequence: CDR1 WSHSY, CDR2 SAAADI. CDR3 sequence: CASSDTDRALNEQFF. In DNA, the CDR3 is TGCGCCAGCAGTGACACGGACAGGGCGCTGAATGAGCAGTTCTTC.

V and J are TRBV10-2 and TRBJ1-5; a weak D match, TRBD1 (6 bases). CDR1 is WSHSY and CDR2 is SAAADI in the germline V gene. The CDR3 covers 13 residues. V was cut by 10 bases and J by 5 bases, with 15 bases left in between. CDR3: CATTTGMDQPQHF. The CDR3 nucleotides are TGCGCCACCACCACAGGGATGGATCAGCCCCAGCATTTT.

V usage is TRBV6-5 and J usage is TRBJ1-1; a weak D match, TRBD1 (5 bases). CDR1 is MNHEY, CDR2 SVGAGI, per germline. The CDR3 totals 15 residues. V lost 2 bases, J lost 4 bases, and 14 bases lay in between. The CDR3 protein is CASSYPNAGGTEAFF. CDR3 in DNA: TGTGCCAGCAGTTACCCCAACGCGGGGGGCACTGAAGCTTTCTTT.